The clone carrying this T cell receptor (beta chain) was counted many times. The antigen is not known. The authors prepared the TCRbeta library with unique molecular identifiers. TCRdb passed the PCR reads through MiXCR, listing each CDR3 protein once. The sample carries hundreds of thousands of distinct CDR3 sequences, less than 15% recorded once. The data originate from a study of T-cell reconstitution after alpha-beta-depleted transplantation in children. The CDR3 is 9 amino acids. CDR1 and CDR2 from the germline V gene are DFQATT and SNEGSKA (reference sequence). V was cut by 4 bases and J by 9 bases, with 4 bases left in between. General study points: It was newly produced T cells that mostly accounted for T-cell counts and diversity one year after transplant.

The V and J genes are TRBV20-1 and TRBJ2-1, with D uncertain. The receptor was derived from a girl aged 2 to 10 with congenital amegakaryocytic thrombocytopenia, due to receive a stem cell transplant. Specimen: PBMCs, collected before TCRalphabeta/CD19-depleted stem cell transplant. This CDR3 is CSATPEQFF. The DNA for the CDR3 is TGCAGTGCTACCCCTGAGCAGTTCTTC.